The 15 T cell receptor beta chains below were found in one sample sequenced in a study of Ad26.COV2.S vaccination and SARS-CoV-2 variants. The data were produced by immunoSEQ multiplex PCR, yet TCRdb's version contains in-frame clones alone and is incomplete. The sample has about 350,000 clones, 65% to 90% seen once. The treatment denotes: roughly 20 received Ad26.COV2.S at low or high dose, single or two shots; roughly five received placebo; per-sample allocation not given. Sample collection was performed on day 63 after the first vaccine or placebo injection. This sample comprised peripheral blood, obtained in a trial of Ad26.COV2.S vaccine versus placebo. These receptor sequences come from a person between 18 and 65 years old who received the Ad26.COV2.S COVID-19 vaccine or a placebo.

The chain couples TRBV11-2 to TRBJ1-2, with 7 bases that match TRBD1. The CDR3 contains 15 residues. Germline V gene lookup returns CDR1 SGHAT and CDR2 FQNNGV. Germline trimming cut 0 bases from V and 5 bases from J; bases unmatched to any gene: 6. The CDR3 nucleotides are TGTGCCAGCAGCTTAGACTGGACAGGCGTGTATGGCTACACCTTC. Translating it yields CASSLDWTGVYGYTF.

The J gene is TRBJ2-3, the V gene TRBV5-1, with D hard to call. The CDR3 has 13 amino acids. V was pared by 4 bases and J by 0 bases, with 6 bases between. The germline gives CDR1 SGHRS, CDR2 YFSETQ. CDR3 bases: TGCGCCAGCAGCCTAACTAGCACAGATACGCAGTATTTT. Amino acid sequence: CASSLTSTDTQYF.

The chain couples TRBV28 to TRBJ1-4; D might be TRBD1 (5 bases). V was shortened by 8 bases and J by 10 bases, with 23 bases between the two germline ends. There are 15 residues in the CDR3. In germline, CDR1 is MDHEN, CDR2 SYDVKM. CDR3 DNA sequence: TGTGCCAGCCACCCCCCCATGGGGGGGGGTGGAAAACTGTTTTTT. The encoded protein is CASHPPMGGGGKLFF.

The rearrangement joins TRBV10-2 to TRBJ1-1; no firm D call. V lost 8 bases, J lost 8 bases, and 21 bases lay in between. The CDR3 runs to 14 residues. Germline-derived CDR1 and CDR2 are WSHSY and SAAADI. The CDR3 here is CASQSSSGNPEAFF. The CDR3, as DNA: TGCGCCAGCCAGTCCTCCTCGGGTAACCCCGAAGCTTTCTTT.

Only a few counts were recorded for this clone. The chain couples TRBV7-3 to TRBJ1-1; D call uncertain. CDR1 and CDR2 (germline): SGHTA, FQGTGA. CDR3 length equals 13 residues. V lost 3 bases, J lost 1 base, and 6 bases lay in between. The CDR3 region is CASSFAENTEAFF. CDR3 in DNA: TGTGCCAGCAGCTTCGCGGAGAACACTGAAGCTTTCTTT.

The chain combines TRBV11-1 with TRBJ1-1; TRBD1 aligns across 7 bases. This CDR3 is 14 amino acids long. After removal of 5 bases from V and 1 base from J, the junction contained 4 bases not matched to a gene. CDR1 is SGHAT and CDR2 is FQDESV in the germline V gene (reference sequence). CDR3 sequence: CASSGTVRNTEAFF. The CDR3 coding sequence is TGTGCCAGCAGCGGGACAGTACGGAACACTGAAGCTTTCTTT.

The CDR3: CASSSAGTSDLETQYF. The DNA for the CDR3 is TGCGCCAGCAGCTCGGCCGGGACTAGCGACTTAGAGACCCAGTACTTC. This sequence joins TRBV5-1 and TRBJ2-5, with 10 bases fitting TRBD2. The ends lost 3 bases at V and 4 bases at J; junction bases unmatched: 9. The CDR3 has 16 residues. CDR1 and CDR2 from the germline V gene are SGHRS and YFSETQ.

The CDR3 DNA reads TGTGCCAGCAGGACAGATATAGGGCAGTACTTC. Its translation: CASRTDIGQYF. V gene TRBV2 combines with J gene TRBJ2-7; TRBD1 might be the D (5 bases). V was trimmed by 6 bases and J by 9 bases, leaving 12 bases between them. The germline V gene encodes CDR1 SNHLY and CDR2 FYNNEI. The CDR3 is 11 residues long.

DNA of the CDR3: TGCGCCAGCAGCCAAGAGGTAGAAGATTATCGCTACACCTTC. As protein: CASSQEVEDYRYTF. The rearrangement uses TRBV4-1 and TRBJ1-2; D gene unclear. Germline V gene lookup returns CDR1 MGHRA and CDR2 YSYEKL. Trimming cost V 0 bases and J 9 bases, with 14 bases left between them. The CDR3 length is 14 residues.

With regard to this clone: This sample also contains other DNA sequences that code for the same CDR3. The CDR3 is CASSSTGTGNTEAFF. In nucleotides, the CDR3 is TGCGCCAGCAGCTCCACCGGGACAGGGAACACTGAAGCTTTCTTT. The chain is built from TRBV5-1 and TRBJ1-1; 8 positions match TRBD1. Germline assignment: CDR1 SGHRS and CDR2 YFSETQ. The CDR3 has 15 amino acids. V shed 3 bases, J shed 1 base, and the junction held 5 bases outside the gene matches. Looking up the rest from reference TRBV5-1 and TRBJ1-1 gives the full variable domain: KAGVTQTPRYLIKTRGQQVTLSCSPISGHRSVSWYQQTPGQGLQFLFEYFSETQRNKGNFPGRFSGRQFSNSRSEMNVSTLELGDSALYLCASSSTGTGNTEAFFGQGTRLTVV.

This clone has only a few counts. V usage is TRBV4-2 and J usage is TRBJ2-2; D gene unclear. The V and J ends lost 0 bases and 6 bases respectively, with 2 bases between them. Per the germline V gene, CDR1 is LGHNA and CDR2 is YNFKEQ. The length of the CDR3 is 12 residues. The CDR3 sequence is CASSQDAGELFF. CDR3 DNA: TGTGCCAGCAGCCAAGACGCCGGGGAGCTGTTTTTT.

The chain is built from TRBV3-1 (or the pseudogene TRBV3-2) and TRBJ2-5; 12 positions match TRBD2. Germline loops: CDR1 LGHDT, CDR2 YNNKEL (reference sequence). The CDR3 sequence is 16 residues long. V shed 5 bases, J shed 5 bases, and the junction held 9 bases outside the gene matches. The CDR3 DNA reads as TGTGCCAGCAGCTCCCGGACTAGCGGGAAGAGGGAGACCCAGTACTTC. Amino acid sequence: CASSSRTSGKRETQYF.

This clone has only one observation. The J gene is TRBJ2-4, the V gene TRBV6-5; 7 positions match TRBD1. The germline CDR1 and CDR2 sequences are MNHEY and SVGAGI. CDR3 size: 13 residues. With V trimmed by 6 bases and J by 4 bases, 3 bases remained unmatched. CDR3 bases: TGTGCCAGCAGGGGACAGATAAAAAACATTCAGTACTTC. Translation gives CASRGQIKNIQYF.

V gene TRBV27 combines with J gene TRBJ2-7; TRBD2 matches 12 bases. V lost 0 bases, J lost 4 bases, and 4 bases stayed unmatched. This CDR3 has 16 residues. Germline V gene data show CDR1 as MNHEY and CDR2 as SMNVEV (reference sequence). For the CDR3, the DNA is TGTGCCAGCAGTTTATCGAAAGGACTAGCGGGGTACGAGCAGTACTTC. Translating gives CASSLSKGLAGYEQYF.

The count of this clone is one. V gene TRBV7-3 combines with J gene TRBJ1-1, with D tentatively TRBD1 (6 bases). The CDR3 spans 16 residues. The ends were cut back, 1 base at V and 4 bases at J, with 16 bases in the middle. Germline assignment: CDR1 SGHTA and CDR2 FQGTGA. The CDR3 DNA reads TGTGCCAGCAGCTTAAACCCCCCGGGGGCGGGCACTGAAGCTTTCTTT. As protein: CASSLNPPGAGTEAFF.